The TCR beta chain under discussion was sequenced for a study of circulating CD8 cells and anti-PD-1 response in melanoma. Findings and limits, study-wide: Clonotype sharing was highest between DPOS and TIGIT subsets.

Four subsets defined by PD-1 and/or TIGIT were sorted from live CD3+CD8+TCRalphabeta+ cells. Using about 15 ng of total RNA, TCR libraries were made with the QIAseq Immune Repertoire TCR panel. TCRdb itself ran the reads through MiXCR, one entry per CDR3 protein. The table has 530 or so distinct CDR3 sequences, under 13% seen once. By proportion, this clonotype is large (0.1 to 1%). What it recognizes is unknown. In germline, CDR1 is DFQATT, CDR2 SNEGSKA (reference sequence). V dropped 1 base and J dropped 5 bases, with 17 bases sitting between them. This CDR3 comprises 15 residues. The sequencing used CD8+ T cells from PBMCs, collected at baseline or after one month of anti-PD-1 therapy (not recorded which). The chain links TRBV20-1 to TRBJ2-5; D may correspond to TRBD1 or TRBD2 (5 bases each). This receptor was identified in a human donor with melanoma. The CDR3 loop reads CSARAPGPEWETQYF. CDR3 bases: TGCAGTGCTAGAGCTCCGGGACCGGAATGGGAGACCCAGTACTTC.